This T cell receptor (beta chain) originates from a study of cytomegalovirus exposure and HLA in healthy donors. Broader study findings: Reportedly, TCR beta sequences accurately predicted HLA-A and HLA-B alleles in most subjects.

CDR3 length: 12 amino acids. The V end lost 4 bases, the J end lost 4 bases, and 8 bases lay between the germline ends. Per germline, CDR1 SQVTM and CDR2 ANQGSEA. Turning to this clone: Its antigen is not known.

It was with 60 Vbeta and 13 Jbeta primers that the PCR ran. The assay was immunoSEQ multiplex PCR, and TCRdb's table has in-frame clones only and misses some. The repertoire holds around 95,000 clones, with over 80% as singletons. The TCR comes from a female donor in good health and CMV-seropositive. The source material was PBMCs. The V call is TRBV29-1, the J call TRBJ1-5; a possible D gene is TRBD1 (6 bases). CDR3 region: CSVVQGNQPQHF. CDR3 nucleotide sequence: TGCAGCGTTGTCCAGGGGAATCAGCCCCAGCATTTT.